Listed below are T cell receptor beta chains from one sample, sequenced in a study of monozygotic twins with inflammatory bowel disease. TCRdb reprocessed the 5' RACE reads, with one entry per CDR3 protein and no DNA. In all, the sample yields around 400,000 distinct CDR3 sequences. Material: blood. The receptors here all came from a human donor with ulcerative colitis or Crohn's disease, or a healthy co-twin of an affected twin (not recorded which). CDR3s include the opening cysteine and the closing phenylalanine or tryptophan.

v_call	j_call	cdr3_aa
TRBV7-6	TRBJ2-5	CASSPRASGTQETQYF
TRBV12-3/TRBV12-4	TRBJ2-1	CASGVRVSGSHNRGEQFF
TRBV7-2	TRBJ2-7	CASSPHSGFTYEQYF
TRBV28	TRBJ1-1	CASRETGPLGTEAFF
TRBV20-1	TRBJ2-7	CSADPGSVHSSYEQYF
TRBV21-1	TRBJ2-4	CASSHFILDSCRAKNIQYF
TRBV30	TRBJ1-3	CAWTPLRRSGNTIYF
TRBV15	TRBJ2-7	CATSSTGSLYEQYF
TRBV7-2	TRBJ1-2	CASSTRGTGRSNYGYTF
TRBV6-5	TRBJ2-1	CASRHSDRGSEQFF
TRBV10-3	TRBJ2-5	CAISEREETQYF
TRBV12-3/TRBV12-4	TRBJ2-7	CASSFGTAYEQYF
TRBV28	TRBJ2-1	CASSLALGKLDEQFF
TRBV5-1	TRBJ2-1	CASRPPQGVYNEQFF
TRBV24-1	TRBJ2-1	CATSDATTGWYEQFF
TRBV10-3	TRBJ2-5	CAINDRWAETQYF
TRBV7-7	TRBJ2-2	CASSQGRGTGAAGELFF
TRBV28	TRBJ1-6	CASSLGGNNNSPLHF
TRBV15	TRBJ1-4	CATSRDATNEKLFF
TRBV10-3	TRBJ2-7	CAISGRAYVQYF
TRBV20-1	TRBJ2-1	CSASPTSGTYNEQFF
TRBV7-2	TRBJ1-6	CASSEGAGQQLAHF
TRBV20-1	TRBJ2-3	CSAGTTEGTDTQYF
TRBV28	TRBJ2-3	CASRRTVFPDTQYF
TRBV20-1	TRBJ1-5	CSATRDSPPQHF
TRBV3-1	TRBJ1-3	CASSQDWGARSGNTIYF
TRBV5-6	TRBJ2-7	CASKSSSSYEQYF
TRBV20-1	TRBJ2-3	CSRAPGGTDTQYF
TRBV6-2/TRBV6-3	TRBJ1-2	CASSRSAGELYGYTF
TRBV11-2	TRBJ2-1	CASSPSRLASSSYNEQFF
TRBV5-1	TRBJ1-2	CASSPHGGGSGGYTF
TRBV7-2	TRBJ2-7	CASRVTGGYEQYF
TRBV20-1	TRBJ2-5	CSARDPLARETQYF
TRBV11-2	TRBJ2-4	CASSLPSGQRLTKNIQYF
TRBV27	TRBJ2-5	CASSLHQETQYF
TRBV5-1	TRBJ2-7	CASSLEGPNTIYEQYF
TRBV29-1	TRBJ2-5	CSVETGRETQYF
TRBV19	TRBJ1-6	CASTRTGSSYNSPLHF
TRBV11-2	TRBJ2-7	CASSPIGRRGSYEQYF
TRBV20-1	TRBJ2-2	CSAGDGSNTGELFF
TRBV4-3	TRBJ1-1	CASSQGSLNTEAFF
TRBV6-5	TRBJ1-2	CASVGVTGYTF